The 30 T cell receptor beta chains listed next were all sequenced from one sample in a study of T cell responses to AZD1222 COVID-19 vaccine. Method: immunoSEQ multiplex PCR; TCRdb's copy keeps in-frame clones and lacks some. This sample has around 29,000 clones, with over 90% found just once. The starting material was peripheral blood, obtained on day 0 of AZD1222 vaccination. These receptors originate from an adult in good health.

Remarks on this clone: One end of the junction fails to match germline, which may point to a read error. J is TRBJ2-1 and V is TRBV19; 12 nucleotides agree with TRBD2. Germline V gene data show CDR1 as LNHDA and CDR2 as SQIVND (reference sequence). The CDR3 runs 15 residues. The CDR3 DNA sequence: TGTGCCAGTAGTTTAGAGACTAGCGGGAGTAGTGAGCAGTTCTTC. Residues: CASSLETSGSSEQFF.

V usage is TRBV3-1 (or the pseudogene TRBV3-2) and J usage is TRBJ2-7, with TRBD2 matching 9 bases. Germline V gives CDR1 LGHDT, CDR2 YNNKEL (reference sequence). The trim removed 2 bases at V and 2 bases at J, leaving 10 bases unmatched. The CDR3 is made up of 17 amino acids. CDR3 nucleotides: TGTGCCAGCAGCCAACCTAGCAGGGCTAGCGGGACCTACGAGCAGTACTTC. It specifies CASSQPSRASGTYEQYF.

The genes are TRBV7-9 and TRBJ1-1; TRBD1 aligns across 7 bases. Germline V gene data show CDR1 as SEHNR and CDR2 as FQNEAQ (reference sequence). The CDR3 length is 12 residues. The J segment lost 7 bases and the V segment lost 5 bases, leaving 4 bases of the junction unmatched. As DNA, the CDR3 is TGTGCCAGCAGCGTCGGGACAGATGAAGCTTTCTTT. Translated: CASSVGTDEAFF.

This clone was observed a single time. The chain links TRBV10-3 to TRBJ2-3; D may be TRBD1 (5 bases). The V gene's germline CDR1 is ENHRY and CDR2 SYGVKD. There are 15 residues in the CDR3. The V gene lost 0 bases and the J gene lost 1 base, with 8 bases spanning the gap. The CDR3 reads CAISESGRGTDTQYF. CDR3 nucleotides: TGTGCCATCAGTGAGTCGGGCAGGGGCACAGATACGCAGTATTTT.

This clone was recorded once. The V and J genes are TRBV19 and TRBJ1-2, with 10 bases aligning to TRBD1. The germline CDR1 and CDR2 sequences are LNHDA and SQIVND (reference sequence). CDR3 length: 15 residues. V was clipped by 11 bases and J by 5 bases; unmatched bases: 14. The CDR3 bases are TGTGCCGGGAGTCGACAGGGGGCGTCTCCTTATGGCTACACCTTC. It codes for CAGSRQGASPYGYTF.

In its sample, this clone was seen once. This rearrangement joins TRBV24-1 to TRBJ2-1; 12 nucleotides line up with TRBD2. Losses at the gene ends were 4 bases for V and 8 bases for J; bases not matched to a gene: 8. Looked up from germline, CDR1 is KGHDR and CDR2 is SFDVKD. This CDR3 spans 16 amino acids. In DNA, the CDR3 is TGTGCCACCAGTGAACGCACTAGCGGGAGGTTGGATGAGCAGTTCTTC. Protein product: CATSERTSGRLDEQFF.

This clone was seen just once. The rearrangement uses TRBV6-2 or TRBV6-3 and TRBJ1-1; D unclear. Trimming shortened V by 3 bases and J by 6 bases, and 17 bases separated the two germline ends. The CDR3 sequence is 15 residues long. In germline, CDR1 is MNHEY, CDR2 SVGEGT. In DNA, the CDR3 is TGTGCCAGCAGTTATAGGACCCACGTTCTTGCTGAAGCTTTCTTT. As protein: CASSYRTHVLAEAFF.

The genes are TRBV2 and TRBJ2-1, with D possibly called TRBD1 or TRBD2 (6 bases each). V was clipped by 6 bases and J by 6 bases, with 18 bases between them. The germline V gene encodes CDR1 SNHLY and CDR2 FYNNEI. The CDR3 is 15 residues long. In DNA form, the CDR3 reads TGTGCCAGCAGCCTCAAGGGGGGCTACACCAATGAGCAGTTCTTC. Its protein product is CASSLKGGYTNEQFF.

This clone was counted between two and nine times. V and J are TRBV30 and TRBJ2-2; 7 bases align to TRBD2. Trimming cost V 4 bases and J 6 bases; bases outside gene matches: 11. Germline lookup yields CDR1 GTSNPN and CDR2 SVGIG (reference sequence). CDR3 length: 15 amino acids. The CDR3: CAWTGYLGGPGELFF. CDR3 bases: TGTGCCTGGACAGGTTACCTGGGAGGGCCCGGGGAGCTGTTTTTT. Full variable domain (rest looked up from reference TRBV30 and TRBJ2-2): SQTIHQWPATLVQPVGSPLSLECTVEGTSNPNLYWYRQAAGRGLQLLFYSVGIGQISSEVPQNLSASRPQDRQFILSSKKLLLSDSGFYLCAWTGYLGGPGELFFGEGSRLTVL.

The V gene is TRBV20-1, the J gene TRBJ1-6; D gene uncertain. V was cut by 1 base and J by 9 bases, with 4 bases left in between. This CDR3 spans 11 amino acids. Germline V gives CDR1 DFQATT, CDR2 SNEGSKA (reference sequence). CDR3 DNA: TGCAGTGCTAGAGCCACTTCACCCCTCCACTTT. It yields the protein CSARATSPLHF.

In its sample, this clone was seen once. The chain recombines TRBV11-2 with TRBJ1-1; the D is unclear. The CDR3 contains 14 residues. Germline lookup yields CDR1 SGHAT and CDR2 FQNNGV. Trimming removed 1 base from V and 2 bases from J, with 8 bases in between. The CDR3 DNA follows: TGTGCCAGCAGCTTAGGCCCGGGTAACACTGAAGCTTTCTTT. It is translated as CASSLGPGNTEAFF.

As DNA, the CDR3 is TGTGCCAGTAGTGCAGAGACTAACTATGGCTACACCTTC. The encoded protein is CASSAETNYGYTF. The genes are TRBV19 and TRBJ1-2; D remains unclear. Per germline, CDR1 LNHDA and CDR2 SQIVND (reference sequence). Trimming shortened V by 5 bases and J by 0 bases, and 7 bases separated the two germline ends. CDR3 length: 13 amino acids. Using reference TRBV19 and TRBJ1-2 for the parts outside the CDR3, the full variable domain is DGGITQSPKYLFRKEGQNVTLSCEQNLNHDAMYWYRQDPGQGLRLIYYSQIVNDFQKGDIAEGYSVSREKKESFPLTVTSAQKNPTAFYLCASSAETNYGYTFGSGTRLTVV.

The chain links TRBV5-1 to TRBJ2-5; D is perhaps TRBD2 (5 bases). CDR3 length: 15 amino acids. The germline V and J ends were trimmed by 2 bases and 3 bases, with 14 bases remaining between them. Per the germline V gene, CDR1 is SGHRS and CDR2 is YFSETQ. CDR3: CASSFLPGMKETQYF. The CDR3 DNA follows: TGCGCCAGCAGCTTTCTTCCGGGGATGAAAGAGACCCAGTACTTC. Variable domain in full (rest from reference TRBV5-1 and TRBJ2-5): KAGVTQTPRYLIKTRGQQVTLSCSPISGHRSVSWYQQTPGQGLQFLFEYFSETQRNKGNFPGRFSGRQFSNSRSEMNVSTLELGDSALYLCASSFLPGMKETQYFGPGTRLLVL.

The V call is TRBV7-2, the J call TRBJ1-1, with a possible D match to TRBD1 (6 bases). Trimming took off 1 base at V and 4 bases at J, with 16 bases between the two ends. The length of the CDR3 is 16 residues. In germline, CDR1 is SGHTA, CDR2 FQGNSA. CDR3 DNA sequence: TGTGCCAGCAGCTTAGTTGGGAACAGGGATGGCACTGAAGCTTTCTTT. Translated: CASSLVGNRDGTEAFF.

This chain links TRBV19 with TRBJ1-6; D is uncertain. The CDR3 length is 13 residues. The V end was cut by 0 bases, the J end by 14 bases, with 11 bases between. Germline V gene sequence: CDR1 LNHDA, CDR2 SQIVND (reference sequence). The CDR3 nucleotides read TGTGCCAGTAGTATAGACTGGGCGGAGGCCCTCCACTTT. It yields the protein CASSIDWAEALHF.

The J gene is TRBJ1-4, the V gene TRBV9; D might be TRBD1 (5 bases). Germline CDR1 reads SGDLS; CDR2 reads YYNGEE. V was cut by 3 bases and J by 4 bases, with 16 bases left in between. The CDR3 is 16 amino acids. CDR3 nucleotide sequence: TGTGCCAGCAGCGCCGGGGCCCATGGAATTAATGAAAAACTGTTTTTT. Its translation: CASSAGAHGINEKLFF.

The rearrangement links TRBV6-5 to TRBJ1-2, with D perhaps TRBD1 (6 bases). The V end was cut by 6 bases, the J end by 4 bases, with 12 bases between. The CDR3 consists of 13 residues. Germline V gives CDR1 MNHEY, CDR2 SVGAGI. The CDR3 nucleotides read TGTGCCAGCAGGACAGGACAGCTCTATGGCTACACCTTC. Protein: CASRTGQLYGYTF.

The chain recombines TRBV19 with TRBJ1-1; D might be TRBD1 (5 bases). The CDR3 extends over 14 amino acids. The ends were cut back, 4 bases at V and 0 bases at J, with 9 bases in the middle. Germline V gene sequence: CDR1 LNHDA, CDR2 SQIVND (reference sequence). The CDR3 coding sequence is TGTGCCAGTAGTAGCCGACAGATGAACACTGAAGCTTTCTTT. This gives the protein CASSSRQMNTEAFF.

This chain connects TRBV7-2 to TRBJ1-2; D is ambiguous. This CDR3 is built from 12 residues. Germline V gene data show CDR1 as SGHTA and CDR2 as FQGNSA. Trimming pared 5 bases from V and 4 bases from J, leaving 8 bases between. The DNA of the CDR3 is TGTGCCAGCAGCCTCCTCAGCTATGGCTACACCTTC. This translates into CASSLLSYGYTF. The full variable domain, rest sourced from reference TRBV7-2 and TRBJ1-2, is GAGVSQSPSNKVTEKGKDVELRCDPISGHTALYWYRQSLGQGLEFLIYFQGNSAPDKSGLPSDRFSAERTGGSVSTLTIQRTQQEDSAVYLCASSLLSYGYTFGSGTRLTVV.

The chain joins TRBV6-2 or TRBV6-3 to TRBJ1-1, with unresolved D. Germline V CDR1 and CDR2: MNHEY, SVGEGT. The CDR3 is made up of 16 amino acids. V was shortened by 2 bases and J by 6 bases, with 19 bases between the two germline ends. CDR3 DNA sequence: TGTGCCAGCAGTTACGGGTTATGGAGGGTCGAAGCTGAAGCTTTCTTT. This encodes CASSYGLWRVEAEAFF.

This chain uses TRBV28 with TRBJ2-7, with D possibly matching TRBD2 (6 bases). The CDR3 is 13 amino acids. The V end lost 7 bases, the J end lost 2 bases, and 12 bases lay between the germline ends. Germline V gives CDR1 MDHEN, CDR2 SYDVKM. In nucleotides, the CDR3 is TGTGCCAGCATTAGGACTACCCCCTACGAGCAGTACTTC. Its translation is CASIRTTPYEQYF.

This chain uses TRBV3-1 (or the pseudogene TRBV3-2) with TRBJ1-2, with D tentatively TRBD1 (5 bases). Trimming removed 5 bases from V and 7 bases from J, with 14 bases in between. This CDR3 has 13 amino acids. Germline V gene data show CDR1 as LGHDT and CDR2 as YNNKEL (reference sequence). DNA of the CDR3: TGTGCCAGCAGCTACAGGACTGAGGGTGGCTACACCTTC. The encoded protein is CASSYRTEGGYTF.

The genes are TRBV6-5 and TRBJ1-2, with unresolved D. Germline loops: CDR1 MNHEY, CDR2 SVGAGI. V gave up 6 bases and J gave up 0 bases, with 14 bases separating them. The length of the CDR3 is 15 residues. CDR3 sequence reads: CASRIRQLANYGYTF. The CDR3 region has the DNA TGTGCCAGCAGGATTAGACAACTCGCTAACTATGGCTACACCTTC.

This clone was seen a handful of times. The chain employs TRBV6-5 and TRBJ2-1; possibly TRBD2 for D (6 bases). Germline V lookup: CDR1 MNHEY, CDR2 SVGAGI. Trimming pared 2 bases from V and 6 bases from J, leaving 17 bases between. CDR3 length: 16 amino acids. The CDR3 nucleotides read TGTGCCAGCAGTTACGTCGGCGGGGTCAAGGGCAATGAGCAGTTCTTC. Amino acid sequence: CASSYVGGVKGNEQFF.

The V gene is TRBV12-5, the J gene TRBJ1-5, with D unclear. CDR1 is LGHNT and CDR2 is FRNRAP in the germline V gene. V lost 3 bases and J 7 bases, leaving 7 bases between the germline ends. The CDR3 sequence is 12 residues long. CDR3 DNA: TGTGCTAGTGGTTTCGGTAACCAGCCCCAGCATTTT. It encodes CASGFGNQPQHF.

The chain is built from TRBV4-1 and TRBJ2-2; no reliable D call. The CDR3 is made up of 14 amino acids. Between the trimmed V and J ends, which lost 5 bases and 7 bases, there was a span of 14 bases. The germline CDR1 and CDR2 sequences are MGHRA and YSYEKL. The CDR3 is CASSYVGTGGELFF. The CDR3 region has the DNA TGCGCCAGCAGCTATGTGGGTACGGGCGGGGAGCTGTTTTTT.

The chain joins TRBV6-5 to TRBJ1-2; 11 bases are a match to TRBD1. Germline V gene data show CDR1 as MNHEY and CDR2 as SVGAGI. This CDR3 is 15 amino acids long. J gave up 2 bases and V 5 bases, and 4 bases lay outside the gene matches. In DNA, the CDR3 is TGTGCCAGCAGTCCATGGGACAGGGGGAACTATGGCTACACCTTC. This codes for CASSPWDRGNYGYTF.

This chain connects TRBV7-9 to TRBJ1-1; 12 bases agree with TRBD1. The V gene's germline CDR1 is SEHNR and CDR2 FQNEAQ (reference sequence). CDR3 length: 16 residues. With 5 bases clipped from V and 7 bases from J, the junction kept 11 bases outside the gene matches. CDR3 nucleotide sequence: TGTGCCAGCAGCACCTCCGGGACAGGGGGCAGGGATGAAGCTTTCTTT. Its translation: CASSTSGTGGRDEAFF.

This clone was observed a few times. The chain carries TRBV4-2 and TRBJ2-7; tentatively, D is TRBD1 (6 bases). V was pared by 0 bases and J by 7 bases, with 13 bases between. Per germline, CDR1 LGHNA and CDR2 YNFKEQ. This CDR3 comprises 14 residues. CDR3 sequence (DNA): TGTGCCAGCAGCCAAGATCTACAGGGTCGGGAGCAGTACTTC. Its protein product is CASSQDLQGREQYF.

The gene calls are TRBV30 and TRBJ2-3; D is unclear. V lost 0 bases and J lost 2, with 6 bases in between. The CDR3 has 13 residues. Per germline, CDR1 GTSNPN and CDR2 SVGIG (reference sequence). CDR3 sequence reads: CAWSVRATDTQYF. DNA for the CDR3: TGTGCCTGGAGTGTAAGGGCCACAGATACGCAGTATTTT. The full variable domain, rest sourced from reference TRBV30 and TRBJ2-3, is SQTIHQWPATLVQPVGSPLSLECTVEGTSNPNLYWYRQAAGRGLQLLFYSVGIGQISSEVPQNLSASRPQDRQFILSSKKLLLSDSGFYLCAWSVRATDTQYFGPGTRLTVL.